This T cell receptor (beta chain) was identified in a study of blood T cell repertoires in COVID-19. Per the authors' pipeline: Estimated nucleated cell counts came from reference gene primer amplification. Method: immunoSEQ multiplex PCR; TCRdb's copy keeps in-frame clones and lacks some. V and J calls and clone size are copied from that table; D and trimming were computed from the DNA. The sample consists of 200,000 to 250,000 clones, around 84% of them appearing once. As regards this clone: This CDR3 is also generated by other DNA sequences in the sample.

The length of the CDR3 is 15 residues. V was clipped by 2 bases and J by 1 base; unmatched bases: 2. The germline gives CDR1 SGHTA, CDR2 FQGTGA. The chain joins TRBV7-3 to TRBJ2-1, with 7 bases aligning to TRBD2. Sequenced: peripheral blood. The sequence was obtained from a woman older than 75 with active or convalescent COVID-19. The CDR3 here is CASSLRGGSYNEQFF. For the CDR3, the DNA is TGTGCCAGCAGCTTACGGGGAGGGTCCTACAATGAGCAGTTCTTC.